This T cell receptor beta chain was obtained from a study of siplizumab effects on memory and regulatory T cells. Trimming removed 4 bases from V and 2 bases from J, with 11 bases in between. The germline V gene encodes CDR1 SNHLY and CDR2 FYNNEI. This CDR3 region has 14 residues. Sequenced by immunoSEQ multiplex PCR; TCRdb stores in-frame clones only, minus some. Here the sample spans approximately 110,000 clones, just over 90% being singletons. This receptor was identified in a human donor in good health. V usage is TRBV2 and J usage is TRBJ2-5; no firm D call. The specimen sequenced was Tregs sorted from blood. The CDR3 spells CASSGASRQETQYF. For the CDR3, the DNA is TGTGCCAGCAGTGGGGCCAGTAGACAAGAGACCCAGTACTTC.